The rows below give T cell receptor beta chains drawn from one sample of a study of T cell clusters in autoimmune cytopenias. TCRdb reprocessed the multiplex PCR reads; each CDR3 protein has one entry and no DNA is given. The data include about 6,800 distinct CDR3 sequences; the top ten clones carry 25%. The sample taken for sequencing was peripheral blood. These receptors originate from a human donor with an autoimmune cytopenia or autoimmune hepatitis (not recorded which). CDR3s include the opening cysteine and the closing phenylalanine or tryptophan. Fields, in order: clone size, V gene, J gene, CDR3 protein. Clone size appears in some rows only: once, few, many, or a class for an expanded clone.

>medium-sized|TRBV6-5|TRBJ2-5
CASSQGTSSGTQYF
>.|TRBV24-1|TRBJ2-7
CATSDQGRSSYEQYF
>medium-sized|TRBV19|TRBJ1-2
CASGDGGREIGYTF
>.|TRBV20-1|TRBJ2-3
CSARVGTGSDTQYF
>.|TRBV5-5|TRBJ1-1
CASSETGGLRTEAFF
>medium-sized|TRBV29-1|TRBJ2-1
CSVEGASSYNEQFF
>.|TRBV10-3|TRBJ1-2
CAIRKEGEYYGYTF
>.|TRBV7-9|TRBJ2-2
CASSGTGAGELFF
>.|TRBV6-5|TRBJ1-1
CASSGPQTANTEAFF
>.|TRBV19|TRBJ1-5
CASSIGPDVYTAQHF
>medium-sized|TRBV6-5|TRBJ2-7
CASTRDNAYEQYF
>.|TRBV5-1|TRBJ1-3
CASSLASSHSGNTIYF
>.|TRBV7-9|TRBJ2-7
CASSPLRDSVYEQYF
>medium-sized|TRBV7-7|TRBJ2-1
CASSLALAGTYNEQFF
>.|TRBV19|TRBJ2-1
CASSIGDRGPHNEQFF
>medium-sized|TRBV11-1|TRBJ2-1
CASSSEWPGYNEQFF
>medium-sized|TRBV6-5|TRBJ1-5
CASNKAGSNQPQHF
>medium-sized|TRBV29-1|TRBJ2-1
CSDSPTGMGNEQFF
>medium-sized|TRBV29-1|TRBJ1-2
CSVRTAAYYGYTF
>.|TRBV27|TRBJ2-3
CATQAATDTQYF
>medium-sized|TRBV19|TRBJ1-4
CASSIGRGEKLFF
>.|TRBV11-1|TRBJ1-2
CASSTQGGYGYTF
>medium-sized|TRBV6-5|TRBJ1-2
CASSYLGNYGYTF
>medium-sized|TRBV18|TRBJ1-2
CASSPEGQGSGYTF
>.|TRBV20-1|TRBJ2-6
CSARLGANVLTF
>.|TRBV27|TRBJ2-1
CASSLRPPSNEQFF
>.|TRBV27|TRBJ2-7
CASRRVAGTLDEQYF
>medium-sized|TRBV6-5|TRBJ1-5
CASSRGAGSNQPQHF
>.|TRBV6-6|TRBJ1-4
CASSPRQGYEKLFF
>.|TRBV12-3/TRBV12-4|TRBJ1-1
CASSLNGDTEAFF
>.|TRBV7-6|TRBJ1-2
CASSPLEGQPMKGYTF
>.|TRBV20-1|TRBJ2-3
CSARAPSGPTDTQYF